This T cell receptor beta chain is from a study of T cell changes during pregnancy in multiple sclerosis. Repertoires were generated with immunoSEQ multiplex PCR, while TCRdb's copy carries only in-frame clones and drops some. The top ten hold 3.1% of the sample, which has approximately 100,000 clones, approximately 92% seen once. V was pared by 4 bases and J by 4 bases, with 2 bases of the junction left unmatched. The germline V gene encodes CDR1 ENHRY and CDR2 SYGVKD. The CDR3 is 14 residues long. The source was peripheral blood, collected in the second trimester of pregnancy. The chain employs TRBV10-3 and TRBJ2-1; 9 bases fit TRBD2. The receptor was isolated from a female donor with multiple sclerosis, enrolled in a pregnancy study. The CDR3 region is CAISASGDYNEQFF. The CDR3 nucleotides read TGTGCCATCAGTGCTAGCGGGGATTACAATGAGCAGTTCTTC.